This T cell receptor beta chain was observed in a study of TIL therapy for anti-PD-1-resistant metastatic lung cancer. The time point was: pre-treatment sample, taken before nivolumab and TIL therapy. The ends were cut back, 3 bases at V and 7 bases at J, with 12 bases in the middle. The CDR3 has 13 residues. Per germline, CDR1 SGHDN and CDR2 FVKESK. The libraries were made with immunoSEQ v3. Clones were sequenced by immunoSEQ multiplex PCR, and TCRdb holds only the in-frame ones, with some missing. This table holds tens of thousands of clones, just under 75% found once. The chain couples TRBV14 to TRBJ1-2; a possible D gene is TRBD1 (6 bases). The starting material was blood, obtained at baseline. The sequence was obtained from a woman between 25 and 80 years old with non-small cell lung cancer. In DNA form, the CDR3 reads TGTGCCAGCAGCCAGGAAAACAGGGCTGGCTACACCTTC. Protein: CASSQENRAGYTF.